The T cell receptor (beta chain) under discussion was sequenced for a study of T cells in tuberculosis. At the level of the study: Sequenced TCRs come from CD1B-GMM tetramer-binding T cells.

Assay used: immunoSEQ multiplex PCR; TCRdb lists only in-frame clones, some missing. The sample contains around 45,000 clones, roughly 94% of which appear only once. The germline gives CDR1 SGDLS, CDR2 YYNGEE. CDR3 length: 12 residues. The germline V and J ends were trimmed by 3 bases and 0 bases, with 2 bases remaining between them. Only one count was recorded for this clone. As yet, its antigen is unknown. Study-level points and caveats: Cases with active tuberculosis were adults, while controls were adolescents.

The V and J genes are TRBV9 and TRBJ2-3; unclear D gene. The sequence was collected from a donor under 30 with latent tuberculosis or without tuberculosis infection. Some clones in this sample may be carry-over from other donors' samples. Source material: PBMCs. The CDR3 protein is CASSASTDTQYF. DNA of the CDR3: TGTGCCAGCAGCGCGAGCACAGATACGCAGTATTTT.